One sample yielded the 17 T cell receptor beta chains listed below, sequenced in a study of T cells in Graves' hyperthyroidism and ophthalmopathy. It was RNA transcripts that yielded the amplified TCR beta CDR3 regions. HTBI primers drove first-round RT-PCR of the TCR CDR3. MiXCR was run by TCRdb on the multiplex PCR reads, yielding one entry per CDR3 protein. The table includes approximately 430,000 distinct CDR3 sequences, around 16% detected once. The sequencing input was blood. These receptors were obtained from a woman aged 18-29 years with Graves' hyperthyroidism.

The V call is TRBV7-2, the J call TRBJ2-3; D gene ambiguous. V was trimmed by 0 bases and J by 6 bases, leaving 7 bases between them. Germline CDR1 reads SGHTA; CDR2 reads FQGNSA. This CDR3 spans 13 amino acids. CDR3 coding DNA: TGTGCCAGCAGCTTAGCCCGAGTGGATACGCAGTATTTT. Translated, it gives CASSLARVDTQYF.

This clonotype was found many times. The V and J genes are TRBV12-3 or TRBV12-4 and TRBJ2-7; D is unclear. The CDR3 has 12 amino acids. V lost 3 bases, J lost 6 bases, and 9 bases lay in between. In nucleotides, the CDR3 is TGTGCCAGCAGTTTGTACCTCCGCGAGCAGTACTTC. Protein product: CASSLYLREQYF.

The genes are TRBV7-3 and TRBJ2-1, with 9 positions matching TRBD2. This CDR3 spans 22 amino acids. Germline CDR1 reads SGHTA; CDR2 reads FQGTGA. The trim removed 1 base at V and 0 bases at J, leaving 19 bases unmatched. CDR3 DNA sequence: TGTGCCAGCAGCTTAAAGTCGGTTCGGCGGGGGGGGGATTGGAACTCCTACAATGAGCAGTTCTTC. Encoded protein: CASSLKSVRRGGDWNSYNEQFF. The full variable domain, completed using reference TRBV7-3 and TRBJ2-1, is GAGVSQTPSNKVTEKGKYVELRCDPISGHTALYWYRQSLGQGPEFLIYFQGTGAADDSGLPNDRFFAVRPEGSVSTLKIQRTERGDSAVYLCASSLKSVRRGGDWNSYNEQFFGPGTRLTVL.

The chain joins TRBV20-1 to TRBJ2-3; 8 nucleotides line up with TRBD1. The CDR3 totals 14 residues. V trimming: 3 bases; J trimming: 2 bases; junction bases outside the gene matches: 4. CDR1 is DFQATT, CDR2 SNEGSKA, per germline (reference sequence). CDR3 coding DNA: TGCAGTGCTAGGGGGGACAGGAACACAGATACGCAGTATTTT. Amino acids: CSARGDRNTDTQYF.

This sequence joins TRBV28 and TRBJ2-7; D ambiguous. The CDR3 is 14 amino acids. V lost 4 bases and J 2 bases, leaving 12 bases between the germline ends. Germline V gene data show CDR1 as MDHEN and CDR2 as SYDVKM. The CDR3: CASSSRTVTYEQYF. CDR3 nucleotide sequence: TGTGCCAGCAGTTCGAGGACGGTGACCTACGAGCAGTACTTC.

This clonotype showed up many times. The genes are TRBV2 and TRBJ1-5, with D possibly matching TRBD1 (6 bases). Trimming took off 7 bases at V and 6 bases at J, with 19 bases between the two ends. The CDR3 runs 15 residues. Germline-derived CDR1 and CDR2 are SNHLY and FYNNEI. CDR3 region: CASTAGNRESQPQHF. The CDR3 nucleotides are TGTGCCAGCACCGCAGGCAACAGGGAGAGTCAGCCCCAGCATTTT.

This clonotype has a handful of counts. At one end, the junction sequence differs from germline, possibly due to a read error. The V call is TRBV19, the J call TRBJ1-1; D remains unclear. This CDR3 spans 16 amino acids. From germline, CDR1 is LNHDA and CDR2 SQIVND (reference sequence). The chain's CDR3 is CASSHEAVYMNTVAFF. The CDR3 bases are TGTGCCAGTAGCCATGAAGCCGTCTACATGAACACTGTAGCTTTCTTT.

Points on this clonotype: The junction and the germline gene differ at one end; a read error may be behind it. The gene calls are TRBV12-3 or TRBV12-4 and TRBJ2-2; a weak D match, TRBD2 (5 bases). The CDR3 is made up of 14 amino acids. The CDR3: CASSSLHVSGELSF. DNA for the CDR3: TGTGCCAGCAGTTCCCTACATGTTTCCGGGGAGCTGTCTTTT.

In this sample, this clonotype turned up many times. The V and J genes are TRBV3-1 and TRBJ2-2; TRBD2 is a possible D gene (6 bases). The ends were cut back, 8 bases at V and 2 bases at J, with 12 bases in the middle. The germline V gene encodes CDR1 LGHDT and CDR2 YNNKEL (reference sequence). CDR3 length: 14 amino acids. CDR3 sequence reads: CASSASANTGELFF. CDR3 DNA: TGTGCCAGCTCCGCTAGCGCCAACACCGGGGAGCTGTTTTTT. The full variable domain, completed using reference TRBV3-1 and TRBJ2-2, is DTAVSQTPKYLVTQMGNDKSIKCEQNLGHDTMYWYKQDSKKFLKIMFSYNNKELIINETVPNRFSPKSPDKAHLNLHINSLELGDSAVYFCASSASANTGELFFGEGSRLTVL.

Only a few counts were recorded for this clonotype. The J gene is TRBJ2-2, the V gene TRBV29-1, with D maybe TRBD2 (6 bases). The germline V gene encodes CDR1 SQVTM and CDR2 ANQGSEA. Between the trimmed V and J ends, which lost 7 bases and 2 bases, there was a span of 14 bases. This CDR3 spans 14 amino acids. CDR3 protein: CSALSGVNTGELFF. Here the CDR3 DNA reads TGCAGCGCCCTGTCGGGGGTAAACACCGGGGAGCTGTTTTTT.

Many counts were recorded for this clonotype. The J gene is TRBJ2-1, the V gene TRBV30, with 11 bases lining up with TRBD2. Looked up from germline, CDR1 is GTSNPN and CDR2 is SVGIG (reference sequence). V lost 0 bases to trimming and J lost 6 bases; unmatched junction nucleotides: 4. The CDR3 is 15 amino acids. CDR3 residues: CAWSVRGLAGNEQFF. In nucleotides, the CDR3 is TGTGCCTGGAGTGTACGAGGACTAGCGGGCAATGAGCAGTTCTTC.

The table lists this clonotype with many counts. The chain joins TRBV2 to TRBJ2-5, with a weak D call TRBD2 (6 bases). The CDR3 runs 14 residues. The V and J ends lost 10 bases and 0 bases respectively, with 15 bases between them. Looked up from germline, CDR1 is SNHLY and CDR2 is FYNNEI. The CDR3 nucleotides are TGTGCCACCGCGGGACGTAGGTACCAAGAGACCCAGTACTTC. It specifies CATAGRRYQETQYF.

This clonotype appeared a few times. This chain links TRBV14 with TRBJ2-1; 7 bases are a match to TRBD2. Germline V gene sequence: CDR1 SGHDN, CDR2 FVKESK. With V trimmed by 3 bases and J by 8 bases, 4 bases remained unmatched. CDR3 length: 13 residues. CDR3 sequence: CASSHGGRDEQFF. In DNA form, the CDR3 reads TGTGCCAGCAGCCATGGCGGGAGAGATGAGCAGTTCTTC.

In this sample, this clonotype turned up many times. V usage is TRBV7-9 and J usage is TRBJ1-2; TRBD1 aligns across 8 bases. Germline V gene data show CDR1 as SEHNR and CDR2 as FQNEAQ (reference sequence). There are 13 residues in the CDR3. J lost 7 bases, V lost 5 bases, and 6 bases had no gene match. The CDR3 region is CASSLDRGGGYTF. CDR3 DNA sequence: TGTGCCAGCAGCCTCGACAGGGGAGGTGGCTACACCTTC.

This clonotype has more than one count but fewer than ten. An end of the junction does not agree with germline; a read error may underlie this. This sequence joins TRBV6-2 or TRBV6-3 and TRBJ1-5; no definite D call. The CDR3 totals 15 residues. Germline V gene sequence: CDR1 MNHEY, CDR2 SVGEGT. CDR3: CASGYSPGGGQPQHF. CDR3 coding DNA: TGTGCCAGCGGTTACAGCCCGGGAGGCGGTCAGCCCCAGCATTTT.

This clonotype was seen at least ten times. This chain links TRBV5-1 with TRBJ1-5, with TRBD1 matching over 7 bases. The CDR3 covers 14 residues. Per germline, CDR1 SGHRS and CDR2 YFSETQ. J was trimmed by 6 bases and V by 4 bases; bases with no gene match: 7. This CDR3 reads CASSPQGGSQPQHF. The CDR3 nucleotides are TGCGCCAGCAGCCCTCAGGGGGGGAGTCAGCCCCAGCATTTT.

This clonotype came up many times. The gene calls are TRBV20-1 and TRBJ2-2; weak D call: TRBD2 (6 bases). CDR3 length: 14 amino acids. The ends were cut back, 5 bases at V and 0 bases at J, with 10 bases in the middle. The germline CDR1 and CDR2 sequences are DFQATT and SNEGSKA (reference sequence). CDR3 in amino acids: CSALTSANTGELFF. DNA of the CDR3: TGCAGTGCTTTGACTAGTGCGAACACCGGGGAGCTGTTTTTT.